A single sample is the source of the 2 T cell receptor beta chains below, sequenced in a study of control samples from healthy donors and cancer patients. The assay was immunoSEQ multiplex PCR, and TCRdb's table has in-frame clones only and misses some. The data hold tens of thousands of clones, with 83% observed a single time. The sequenced sample consisted of blood. The receptors shown here come from a man between 60 and 75 years old in good health.

This clone showed up just once. The chain links TRBV27 to TRBJ1-5; D not resolved. This CDR3 contains 15 residues. Germline CDR1 and CDR2: MNHEY and SMNVEV (reference sequence). Trimming left V 3 bases short and J 3 bases short, with 12 bases between. The CDR3 region has the DNA TGTGCCAGCAGTTTCAGGATGCCAGCCAATCAGCCCCAGCATTTT. It yields the protein CASSFRMPANQPQHF.

V usage is TRBV2 and J usage is TRBJ2-3, with D maybe TRBD1 (6 bases). V shed 6 bases and J shed 4 bases, with 8 bases lying between them. This CDR3 is built from 12 residues. Germline CDR1 reads SNHLY; CDR2 reads FYNNEI. The CDR3 sequence is CASRGQSDTQYF. CDR3 in DNA: TGTGCCAGCAGAGGACAGTCAGATACGCAGTATTTT. The full variable domain, rest sourced from reference TRBV2 and TRBJ2-3, is EPEVTQTPSHQVTQMGQEVILRCVPISNHLYFYWYRQILGQKVEFLVSFYNNEISEKSEIFDDQFSVERPDGSNFTLKIRSTKLEDSAMYFCASRGQSDTQYFGPGTRLTVL.